This TCR beta chain appears in the sequencing data of a study of blood T cell repertoires in COVID-19. The wider study: PBMCs, B-cell-depleted T cells, or T cells were the source of the cDNA or gDNA that made up the material.

Losses at the gene ends were 8 bases for V and 5 bases for J; bases not matched to a gene: 11. CDR3 length: 15 residues. Seattle-derived patients entered the study during active infection and were followed longitudinally. Sequencing used immunoSEQ multiplex PCR; TCRdb keeps in-frame clones, though not all of them. The profile shows 400,000 or so clones, around nine tenths of them singletons. The sequence was collected from a man in his late teens or twenties with COVID-19, enrolled during active disease. What was sequenced was peripheral blood. V gene TRBV23-1 combines with J gene TRBJ1-4, with 7 bases lining up with TRBD1. TRBV23-1 is identified as an open reading frame with a role that is uncertain. As DNA, the CDR3 is TGCGCCAGCCCCCCGCCGACAGGGAAAAATGAAAAACTGTTTTTT. Translation gives CASPPPTGKNEKLFF.